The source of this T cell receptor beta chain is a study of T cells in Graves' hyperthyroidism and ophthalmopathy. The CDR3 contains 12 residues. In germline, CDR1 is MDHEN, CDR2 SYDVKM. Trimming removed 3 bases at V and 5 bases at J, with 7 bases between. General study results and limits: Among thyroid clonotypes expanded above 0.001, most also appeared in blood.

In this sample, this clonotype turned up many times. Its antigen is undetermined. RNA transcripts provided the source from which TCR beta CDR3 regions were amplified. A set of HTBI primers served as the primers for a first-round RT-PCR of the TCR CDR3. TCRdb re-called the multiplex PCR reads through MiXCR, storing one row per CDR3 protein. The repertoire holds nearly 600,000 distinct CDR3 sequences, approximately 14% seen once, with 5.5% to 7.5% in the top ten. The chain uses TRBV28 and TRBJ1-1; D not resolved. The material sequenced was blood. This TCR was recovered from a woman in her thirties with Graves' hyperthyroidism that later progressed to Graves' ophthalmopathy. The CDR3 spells CASSFMRTEAFF. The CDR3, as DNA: TGTGCCAGCAGTTTTATGAGAACTGAAGCTTTCTTT.